This T cell receptor beta chain came from a study of shared clonotypes between healthy human individuals. Study-wide points: Naive CD4 clonotypes overlapped across several donors at around 4.8%.

Researchers partitioned CD4+ cells into CD45RA+ naive and CD45RA-negative memory subsets. Libraries were prepared by immunoSEQ multiplex PCR; TCRdb keeps only in-frame clonotypes and omits some of them. Altogether some 2,000,000 clones are present, nearly 97% being singletons, with the ten largest covering roughly 0.13%. With respect to this clone: The target antigen is unknown.

The sample taken for sequencing was naive CD4+ T cells sorted from blood. Stated subset: CD45RA+ positively selected. This TCR was sampled from a man in his late teens or twenties in good health.

CDR3 nucleotide sequence: TGTGCCAGCAGCTTGGCCCATCTAGCGGCCACCGGGGAGCTGTTTTTT. Residues: CASSLAHLAATGELFF. V usage is TRBV5-6 and J usage is TRBJ2-2; 7 bases agree with TRBD2. The CDR3 is 16 residues long. V shed 0 bases, J shed 4 bases, and the junction held 6 bases outside the gene matches. From germline, CDR1 is SGHDT and CDR2 YYEEEE.